The present T cell receptor (beta chain) was sequenced within a study of neurological immune-mediated disorders. Turning to the study itself: In a group of roughly 35 multiple sclerosis patients, approximately 31 had the relapsing-remitting type and 3 had the secondary progressive type.

Every sequencing run gave over 170 million TCR-beta sequences, taken from 15-18 subjects. Each CDR3 protein gets one entry after TCRdb re-called the 5' RACE reads with MiXCR. The repertoire holds 50,000 to 65,000 distinct CDR3 sequences, with about 3.5% as singletons. This clonotype was seen ten or more times. Its target is not known. Findings of the study overall: The greatest TCR clonal expansion appeared in HTLV-1-associated myelopathy and the smallest, falling below healthy controls, in multiple sclerosis. Among 34 multiple sclerosis patients, phylogenetic grouping put the repertoires of 18 into a single related-CDR3 cluster, a possible signature.

The length of the CDR3 is 15 residues. V lost 6 bases to trimming and J lost 1 base, with 15 bases between them. The germline CDR1 and CDR2 sequences are MNHEY and SMNVEV (reference sequence). The sequencing sample was made of PBMCs. The rearrangement joins TRBV27 to TRBJ1-1; the D gene is possibly TRBD1 (6 bases). The source of this sequence is a man in his thirties or forties with multiple sclerosis. The chain's CDR3 is CASRSKQGPNTEAFF. The DNA for the CDR3 is TGTGCCAGCAGGTCGAAACAGGGACCGAACACTGAAGCTTTCTTT.